This entry lists 4 T cell receptor beta chains sequenced from one sample in a study of shared clonotypes between healthy human individuals. Clones were sequenced by immunoSEQ multiplex PCR, and TCRdb holds only the in-frame ones, with some missing. This sample carries 2.3 million or so clones, roughly 93% of them seen once, and the ten largest clones take 0.39%. What was sequenced was naive CD4+ T cells from PBMCs. Regarding subset: CD45RA+ positively selected. The source of these receptors is a young man in good health. Some clones in this sample may be carry-over from other donors' samples.

Details on this clone: Germline and junction disagree at one end, which may indicate a read error. The chain has TRBV29-1 and TRBJ2-1; TRBD2 is a possible D gene (6 bases). This CDR3 is 12 amino acids long. Germline CDR1 reads SQVTM; CDR2 reads ANQGSEA. The CDR3 nucleotides are TGCAGCGTGGAAGCGGGTGCGGATGAGCAGTTCTTC. Its translation is CSVEAGADEQFF.

As DNA, the CDR3 is TGTGCCAGCAGCTCATGGGACAGGGTCCGCTGGAGCTACGAGCAGTACTTC. It specifies CASSSWDRVRWSYEQYF. The chain recombines TRBV11-2 with TRBJ2-7; the match to TRBD1 covers 9 bases. V shed 4 bases, J shed 3 bases, and the junction held 13 bases outside the gene matches. Germline CDR1 and CDR2: SGHAT and FQNNGV. CDR3 size: 17 residues.

A note on this clone: Distinct nucleotide sequences in the sample also encode this CDR3. The gene calls are TRBV5-6 and TRBJ2-1; D is possibly TRBD1 (6 bases). This CDR3 comprises 15 residues. V was shortened by 0 bases and J by 2 bases, with 9 bases between the two germline ends. Looked up from germline, CDR1 is SGHDT and CDR2 is YYEEEE. The CDR3 spells CASSLGQGTYNEQFF. CDR3 sequence (DNA): TGTGCCAGCAGCTTGGGGCAGGGGACCTACAATGAGCAGTTCTTC.

The chain uses TRBV5-4 and TRBJ2-7; 10 nucleotides line up with TRBD2. V was pared by 4 bases and J by 5 bases, with 6 bases of the junction left unmatched. The CDR3 extends over 14 amino acids. Germline lookup yields CDR1 SGHNT and CDR2 YYREEE (reference sequence). The CDR3 DNA is TGTGCCAGCAGCCCCGGGACTAGCGCCCACGAGCAGTACTTC. It is translated as CASSPGTSAHEQYF.